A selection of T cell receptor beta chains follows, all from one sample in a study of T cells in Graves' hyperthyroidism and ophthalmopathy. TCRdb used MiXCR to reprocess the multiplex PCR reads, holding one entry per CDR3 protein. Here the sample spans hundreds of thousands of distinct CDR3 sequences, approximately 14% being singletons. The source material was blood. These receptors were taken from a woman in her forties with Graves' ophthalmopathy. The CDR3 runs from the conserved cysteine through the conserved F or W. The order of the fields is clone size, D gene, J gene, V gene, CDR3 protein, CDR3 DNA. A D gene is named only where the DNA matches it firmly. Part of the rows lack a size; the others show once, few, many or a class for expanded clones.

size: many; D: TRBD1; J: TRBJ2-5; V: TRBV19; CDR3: CASSTRDSQETQYF; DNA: TGTGCCAGTAGTACTCGGGACAGTCAAGAGACCCAGTACTTC
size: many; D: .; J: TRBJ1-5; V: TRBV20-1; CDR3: CSARDLGPGAGGQPQHF; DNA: TGCAGTGCTAGAGACTTGGGACCAGGGGCGGGGGGTCAGCCCCAGCATTTT
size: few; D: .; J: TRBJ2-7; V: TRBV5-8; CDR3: CASSFYQSVREQYF; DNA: TGTGCCAGCAGCTTTTATCAGTCTGTACGCGAGCAGTACTTC
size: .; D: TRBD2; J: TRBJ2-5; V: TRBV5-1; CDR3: CASSSGTSEETQYF; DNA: TGCGCCAGCAGCTCAGGGACTAGCGAAGAGACCCAGTACTTC
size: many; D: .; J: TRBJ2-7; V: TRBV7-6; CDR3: CASSLAPRDSYEQYF; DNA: TGTGCCAGCAGCTTGGCCCCCAGGGACTCCTACGAGCAGTACTTC
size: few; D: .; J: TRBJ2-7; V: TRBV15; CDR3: CATSREDGTYEQYF; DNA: TGTGCCACCAGCAGAGAAGACGGCACCTACGAGCAGTACTTC
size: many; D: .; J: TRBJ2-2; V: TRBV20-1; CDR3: CSAPTGGELFF; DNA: TGCAGTGCTCCGACTGGCGGGGAGCTGTTTTTT
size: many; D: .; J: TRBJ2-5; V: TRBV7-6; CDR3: CASSQTPAQETQYF; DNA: TGTGCCAGCAGCCAAACCCCAGCCCAAGAGACCCAGTACTTC
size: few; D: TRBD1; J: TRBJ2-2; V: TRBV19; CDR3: CASSIDPTGQGNTGELFF; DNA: TGTGCCAGTAGTATAGACCCCACGGGACAGGGGAACACCGGGGAGCTGTTTTTT
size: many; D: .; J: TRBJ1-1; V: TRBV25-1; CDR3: CASSEGGEGTEAFF; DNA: TGTGCCAGCAGTGAGGGAGGAGAGGGAACTGAAGCTTTCTTT
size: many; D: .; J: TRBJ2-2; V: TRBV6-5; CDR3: CASSSWGGHTGELFF; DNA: TGTGCCAGCAGTTCCTGGGGGGGCCACACCGGGGAGCTGTTTTTT
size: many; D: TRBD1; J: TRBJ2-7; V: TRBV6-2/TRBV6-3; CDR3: CASRPIDRVLSEQYF; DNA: TGTGCCAGCAGGCCCATCGACAGGGTGCTGTCCGAGCAGTACTTC
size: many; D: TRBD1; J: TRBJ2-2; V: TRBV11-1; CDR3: CASSISPGQGTGELFF; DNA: TGTGCCAGCAGCATATCCCCGGGACAGGGCACCGGGGAGCTGTTTTTT
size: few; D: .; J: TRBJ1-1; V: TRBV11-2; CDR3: CASSFSFGGTEAFF; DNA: TGTGCCAGCAGCTTTTCTTTCGGGGGCACTGAAGCTTTCTTT
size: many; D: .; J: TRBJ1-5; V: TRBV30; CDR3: CAWSEGDYSNQPQHF; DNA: TGTGCCTGGAGTGAAGGCGATTATAGCAATCAGCCCCAGCATTTT
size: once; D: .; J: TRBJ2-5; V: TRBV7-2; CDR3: CASRRQRRGLGETQYF; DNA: TGTGCCAGCAGGCGACAACGCAGGGGCTTGGGAGAGACCCAGTACTTC
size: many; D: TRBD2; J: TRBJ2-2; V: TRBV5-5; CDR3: CASSLRISGRHTGELFF; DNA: TGTGCCAGCAGCTTGAGGATTAGCGGGAGGCACACCGGGGAGCTGTTTTTT
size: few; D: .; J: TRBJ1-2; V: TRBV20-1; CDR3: CSATFGEGTYTF; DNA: TGCAGTGCCACATTCGGTGAAGGGACCTACACCTTC